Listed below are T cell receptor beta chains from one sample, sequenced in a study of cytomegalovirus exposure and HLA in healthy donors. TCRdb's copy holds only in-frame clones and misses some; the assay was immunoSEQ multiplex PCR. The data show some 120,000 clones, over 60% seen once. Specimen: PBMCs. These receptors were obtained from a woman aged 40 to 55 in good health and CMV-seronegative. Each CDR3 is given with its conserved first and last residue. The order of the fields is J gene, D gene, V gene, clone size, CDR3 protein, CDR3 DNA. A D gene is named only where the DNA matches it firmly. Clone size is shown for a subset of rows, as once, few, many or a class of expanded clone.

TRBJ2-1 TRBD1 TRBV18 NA CASSTLGTGNNEQFF TGTGCCAGCTCAACCCTTGGGACAGGTAATAATGAGCAGTTCTTC
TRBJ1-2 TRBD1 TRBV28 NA CASSRGGTLTGGMGGYTF TGTGCCAGCAGTCGAGGAGGGACCTTGACAGGGGGTATGGGTGGCTACACCTTC
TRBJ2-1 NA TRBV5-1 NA CASSYPGRGEQFF TGCGCCAGCAGTTACCCCGGACGGGGTGAGCAGTTCTTC
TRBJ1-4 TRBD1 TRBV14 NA CASSPNRGWKLFF TGTGCCAGCAGCCCGAACAGGGGGTGGAAACTGTTTTTT
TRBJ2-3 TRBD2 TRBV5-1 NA CASSQGTSGRGADTQYF TGCGCCAGCAGCCAGGGGACTAGCGGGAGAGGGGCAGATACGCAGTATTTT
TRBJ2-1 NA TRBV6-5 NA CASSLGGSLNEQFF TGTGCCAGCAGTTTGGGTGGTAGCCTCAATGAGCAGTTCTTC
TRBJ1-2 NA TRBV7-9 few CASTPGSRGYTF TGTGCCAGCACTCCGGGGTCCCGCGGCTACACCTTC
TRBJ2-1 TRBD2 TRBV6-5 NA CASSSTSGRPGDEQFF TGTGCCAGCAGTTCGACTAGCGGGAGGCCTGGGGATGAGCAGTTCTTC
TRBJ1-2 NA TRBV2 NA CASRGGRSLDYGYTF TGTGCCAGCAGGGGGGGACGATCCTTGGACTATGGCTACACCTTC
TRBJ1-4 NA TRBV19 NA CASSIDIFWSEEKLFF TGTGCCAGTAGTATAGATATCTTCTGGTCCGAGGAAAAACTGTTTTTT
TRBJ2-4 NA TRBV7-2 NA CASSLGRGGKNIQYF TGTGCCAGCAGCTTAGGCAGGGGTGGCAAAAACATTCAGTACTTC
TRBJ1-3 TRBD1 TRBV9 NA CASSGGQREGNTIYF TGTGCCAGCAGCGGGGGACAGCGTGAAGGAAACACCATATATTTT
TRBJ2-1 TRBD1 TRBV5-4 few CASSLWDSSYNEQFF TGTGCCAGCAGCCTCTGGGACAGTTCCTACAATGAGCAGTTCTTC
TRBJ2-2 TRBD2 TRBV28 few CASSLAGGQSGELFF TGTGCCAGCAGCTTAGCGGGAGGTCAAAGCGGGGAGCTGTTTTTT
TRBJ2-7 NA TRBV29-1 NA CSVSPRLDGSGQYF TGCAGCGTCTCACCGAGACTGGACGGGAGCGGGCAGTACTTC
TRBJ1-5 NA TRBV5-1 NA CASSWWGYQPQHF TGCGCCAGCAGCTGGTGGGGCTATCAGCCCCAGCATTTT
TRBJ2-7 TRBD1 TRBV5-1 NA CASSLGSGTGLSYEQYF TGCGCCAGCAGCTTGGGATCAGGGACAGGGCTTTCCTACGAGCAGTACTTC
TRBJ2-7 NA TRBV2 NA CASSQGTYEQYF TGTGCCAGCAGCCAGGGGACCTACGAGCAGTACTTC
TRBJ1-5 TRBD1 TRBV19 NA CASNPTGGDQPQHF TGTGCCAGTAACCCAACAGGGGGGGATCAGCCCCAGCATTTT
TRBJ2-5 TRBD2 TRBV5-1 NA CASSTASGQETQYF TGCGCCAGCAGCACCGCTAGCGGCCAAGAGACCCAGTACTTC
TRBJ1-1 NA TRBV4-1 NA CASSQVAGGSTEAFF TGCGCCAGCAGCCAAGTCGCGGGCGGAAGTACTGAAGCTTTCTTT
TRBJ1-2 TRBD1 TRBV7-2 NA CASSFDRDRIYGYTF TGTGCCAGCAGCTTCGACAGGGACCGTATCTATGGCTACACCTTC
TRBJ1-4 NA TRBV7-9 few CASSLVGGAEKLFF TGTGCCAGCAGCTTAGTAGGGGGAGCTGAAAAACTGTTTTTT
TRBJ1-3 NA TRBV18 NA CASSPTVTGNTIYF TGTGCCAGCTCACCGACAGTCACTGGAAACACCATATATTTT
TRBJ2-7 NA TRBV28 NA CASRGILKTGFPYEQYF TGTGCCAGCAGAGGCATACTGAAAACAGGGTTCCCCTACGAGCAGTACTTC
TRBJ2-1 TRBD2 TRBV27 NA CASSLGGSTYNEQFF TGTGCCAGCAGTTTAGGCGGGAGCACCTACAATGAGCAGTTCTTC
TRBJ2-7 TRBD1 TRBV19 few CASSNPGGTSYEQYF TGTGCCAGTAGTAACCCAGGGGGAACCTCCTACGAGCAGTACTTC
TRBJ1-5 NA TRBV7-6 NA CASSPGGNQPQHF TGTGCCAGCAGCCCCGGGGGCAATCAGCCCCAGCATTTT
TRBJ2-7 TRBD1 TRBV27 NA CASRRSGQGVYEQYF TGTGCCAGCAGGCGCTCGGGACAGGGGGTCTACGAGCAGTACTTC
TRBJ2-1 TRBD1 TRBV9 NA CASSPRDRGRIGEQFF TGTGCCAGCAGCCCCAGGGACAGGGGGAGGATCGGTGAGCAGTTCTTC
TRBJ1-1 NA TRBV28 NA CASLTGGSGNTEAFF TGTGCCAGCCTCACTGGGGGGTCAGGGAACACTGAAGCTTTCTTT
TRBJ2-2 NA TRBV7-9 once CASSSAKRAGELFF TGTGCCAGCAGCTCCGCTAAGAGGGCCGGGGAGCTGTTTTTT
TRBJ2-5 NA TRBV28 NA CASSPRVAETQYF TGTGCCAGCAGTCCCAGGGTTGCGGAGACCCAGTACTTC
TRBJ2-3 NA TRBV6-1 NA CASKDLATPTYTQYF TGTGCCAGCAAAGATCTAGCTACCCCCACGTATACGCAGTATTTT
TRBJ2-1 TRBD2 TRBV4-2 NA CASSQDASGTSYNEQFF TGTGCCAGCAGCCAAGATGCTAGCGGGACATCCTACAATGAGCAGTTCTTC
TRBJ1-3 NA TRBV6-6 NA CASTLASGNTIYF TGTGCCAGTACCTTAGCCTCTGGAAACACCATATATTTT
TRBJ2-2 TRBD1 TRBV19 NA CASGTDYTGELFF TGTGCCAGCGGGACAGACTACACCGGGGAGCTGTTTTTT
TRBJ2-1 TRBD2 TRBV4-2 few CASSWGLAIYNEQFF TGTGCCAGCAGCTGGGGACTAGCGATCTACAATGAGCAGTTCTTC
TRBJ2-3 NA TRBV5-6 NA CASSLGGVQDTQYF TGTGCCAGCAGCTTGGGCGGAGTTCAAGATACGCAGTATTTT
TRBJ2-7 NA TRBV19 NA CASSMGGAHYEQYF TGTGCCAGTAGTATGGGTGGGGCGCACTACGAGCAGTACTTC
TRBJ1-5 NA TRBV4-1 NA CASSPLGQGAFQPQHF TGCGCCAGCAGCCCTTTGGGTCAAGGGGCGTTTCAGCCCCAGCATTTT
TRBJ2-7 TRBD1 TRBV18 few CASSHSPHRDRATHEQYF TGTGCCAGCTCACACTCCCCGCACCGGGACAGGGCGACCCACGAGCAGTACTTC
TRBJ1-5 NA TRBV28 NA CASRTASGISNQPQHF TGTGCCAGCAGAACCGCTTCGGGAATCAGCAATCAGCCCCAGCATTTT
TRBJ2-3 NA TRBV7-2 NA CASSLDWRTDTQYF TGTGCCAGCAGCTTGGACTGGCGCACAGATACGCAGTATTTT
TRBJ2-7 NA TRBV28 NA CASRSSYEQYF TGTGCCAGCAGATCGAGCTACGAGCAGTACTTC
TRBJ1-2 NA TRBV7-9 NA CASSLDGGGTYGYTF TGTGCCAGCAGCTTAGACGGTGGGGGCACCTATGGCTACACCTTC
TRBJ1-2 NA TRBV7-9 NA CASSLAIRLVTF TGTGCCAGCAGCTTAGCGATCCGTTTAGTCACCTTC
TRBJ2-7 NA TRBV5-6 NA CASSMGDSSHEQYF TGTGCCAGCAGCATGGGGGACTCCTCCCACGAGCAGTACTTC
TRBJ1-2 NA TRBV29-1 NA CSAVPLDGSRGYTF TGCAGCGCCGTGCCCCTCGACGGGTCGCGGGGCTACACCTTC